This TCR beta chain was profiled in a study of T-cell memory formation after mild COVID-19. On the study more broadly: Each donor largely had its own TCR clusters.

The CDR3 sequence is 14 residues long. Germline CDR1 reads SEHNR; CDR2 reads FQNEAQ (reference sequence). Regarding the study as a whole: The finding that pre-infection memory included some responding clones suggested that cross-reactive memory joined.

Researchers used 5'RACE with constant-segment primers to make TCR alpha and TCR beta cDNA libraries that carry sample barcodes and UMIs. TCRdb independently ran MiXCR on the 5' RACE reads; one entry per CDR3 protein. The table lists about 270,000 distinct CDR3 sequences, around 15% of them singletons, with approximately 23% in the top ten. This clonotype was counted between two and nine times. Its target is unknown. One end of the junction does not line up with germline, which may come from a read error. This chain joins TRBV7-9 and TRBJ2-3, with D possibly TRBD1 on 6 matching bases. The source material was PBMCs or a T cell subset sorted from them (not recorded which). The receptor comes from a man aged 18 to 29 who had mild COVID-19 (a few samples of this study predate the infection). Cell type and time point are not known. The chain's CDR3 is CASSLESLQGGPFF. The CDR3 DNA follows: TGTGCCAGCAGCTTAGAGAGTTTACAGGGTGGGCCTTTTTTT.